Listed here are 26 T cell receptor beta chains from one sample, sequenced in a study of OX40 agonist ivuxolimab in advanced cancers. Sequencing used immunoSEQ multiplex PCR; TCRdb keeps in-frame clones, though not all of them. The table includes under 70,000 clones, around 86% detected once. The sequences come from CD4+ or CD8+ T cells sorted from blood, collected in a trial of the OX40 agonist ivuxolimab. Receptor source: an adult with an advanced solid tumor such as melanoma, head and neck, liver or kidney cancer.

This chain joins TRBV2 and TRBJ2-1; 12 bases agree with TRBD2. Trimming removed 6 bases from V and 6 bases from J; junction bases left unmatched: 6. The CDR3 consists of 15 residues. From germline, CDR1 is SNHLY and CDR2 FYNNEI. CDR3 DNA sequence: TGTGCCAGCAGCGTTACTAGCGGGAGGCTCAATGAGCAGTTCTTC. It encodes CASSVTSGRLNEQFF.

The V and J genes are TRBV7-8 and TRBJ2-5; D possibly matches TRBD1 or TRBD2 (7 bases each). This CDR3 comprises 15 residues. Trimming took off 5 bases at V and 5 bases at J, with 18 bases between the two ends. From germline, CDR1 is SGHVS and CDR2 FQNEAQ. The CDR3: CASSLAGGGLETQYF. In DNA form, the CDR3 reads TGTGCCAGCAGCCTCGCAGGGGGAGGGCTTGAGACCCAGTACTTC.

The chain couples TRBV6-6 to TRBJ1-1; D is uncertain. Trimming left V 5 bases short and J 1 base short, with 17 bases between. The germline CDR1 and CDR2 sequences are MNHNY and SVGAGI (reference sequence). The CDR3 sequence is 16 residues long. The CDR3: CASSPQRRGPNTEAFF. The CDR3 DNA is TGTGCCAGCAGTCCCCAACGACGAGGTCCGAACACTGAAGCTTTCTTT.

The CDR3 sequence is CASSPGLAGAKNTGELFF. DNA of the CDR3: TGTGCCAGCTCACCCGGGCTAGCGGGAGCAAAAAACACCGGGGAGCTGTTTTTT. This rearrangement joins TRBV18 to TRBJ2-2, with 10 bases lining up with TRBD2. In germline, CDR1 is KGHSH, CDR2 LQKENI. V shed 3 bases and J 2 bases; nucleotides not matched to a gene: 9. The CDR3 contains 18 residues. Complete variable domain (other parts from reference TRBV18 and TRBJ2-2): NAGVMQNPRHLVRRRGQEARLRCSPMKGHSHVYWYRQLPEEGLKFMVYLQKENIIDESGMPKERFSAEFPKEGPSILRIQQVVRGDSAAYFCASSPGLAGAKNTGELFFGEGSRLTVL.

This chain uses TRBV6-6 with TRBJ2-2; the D is unclear. Germline V gives CDR1 MNHNY, CDR2 SVGAGI (reference sequence). V lost 6 bases, J lost 5 bases, and 7 bases lay in between. The CDR3 totals 12 residues. The DNA of the CDR3 is TGTGCCAGCAGCAAGGTAACCGGGGAGCTGTTTTTT. It is translated as CASSKVTGELFF.

This sequence joins TRBV30 and TRBJ1-3; D is undetermined. The V end lost 0 bases, the J end lost 0 bases, and 12 bases lay between the germline ends. This CDR3 has 16 residues. CDR1 is GTSNPN and CDR2 is SVGIG in the germline V gene (reference sequence). CDR3 sequence reads: CAWSVRARYSGNTIYF. Here the CDR3 DNA reads TGTGCCTGGAGTGTGAGGGCAAGGTACTCTGGAAACACCATATATTTT.

The chain recombines TRBV28 with TRBJ1-2, with 7 bases fitting TRBD1. Germline CDR1 reads MDHEN; CDR2 reads SYDVKM. This CDR3 region has 14 residues. V dropped 5 bases and J dropped 10; count of bases not matched to a gene: 13. Written as DNA, the CDR3 is TGTGCCAGCAGTGGGGGGACAGCCCCTCAGCCCTACACCTTC. The encoded protein is CASSGGTAPQPYTF.

This clone is a singleton in its sample. This rearrangement joins TRBV6-5 to TRBJ1-1, with D unresolved. Trimming pared 1 base from V and 4 bases from J, leaving 7 bases between. The CDR3 length is 13 residues. CDR1 MNHEY and CDR2 SVGAGI come from the germline V gene. The CDR3 DNA follows: TGTGCCAGCAGTTACTTGTGGGGCACTGAAGCTTTCTTT. Protein: CASSYLWGTEAFF.

The rearrangement joins TRBV2 to TRBJ2-5, with 10 positions matching TRBD2. The ends lost 7 bases at V and 5 bases at J; junction bases unmatched: 10. The V gene's germline CDR1 is SNHLY and CDR2 FYNNEI. The CDR3 has 15 amino acids. The CDR3 coding sequence is TGTGCCAGCAAGCCTAGCGGGGGAGGGCGCGAGACCCAGTACTTC. It translates to CASKPSGGGRETQYF.

The chain couples TRBV7-9 to TRBJ2-3, with 13 positions matching TRBD2. Trimming cost V 1 base and J 2 bases; bases outside gene matches: 3. The CDR3 length is 17 residues. Germline V gene sequence: CDR1 SEHNR, CDR2 FQNEAQ (reference sequence). The CDR3 bases are TGTGCCAGCAGCTTAGGGACTAGCGGGGGATACACAGATACGCAGTATTTT. Protein product: CASSLGTSGGYTDTQYF. Full variable domain (rest looked up from reference TRBV7-9 and TRBJ2-3): DTGVSQNPRHKITKRGQNVTFRCDPISEHNRLYWYRQTLGQGPEFLTYFQNEAQLEKSRLLSDRFSAERPKGSFSTLEIQRTEQGDSAMYLCASSLGTSGGYTDTQYFGPGTRLTVL.

This sequence joins TRBV19 and TRBJ1-5; D might be TRBD1 (5 bases). Trimming took 3 bases from V and 7 from J, leaving 13 bases between them. The CDR3 runs to 14 residues. CDR1 is LNHDA, CDR2 SQIVND, per germline (reference sequence). In nucleotides, the CDR3 is TGTGCCAGTAGTATGGGGAGGGGTAGACAGCCCCAGCATTTT. This gives the protein CASSMGRGRQPQHF.

The chain employs TRBV6-5 and TRBJ2-7; D may be TRBD1 (5 bases). CDR3 length equals 15 residues. Germline-derived CDR1 and CDR2 are MNHEY and SVGAGI. The ends were cut back, 6 bases at V and 0 bases at J, with 15 bases in the middle. This CDR3 reads CASSDPTESSYEQYF. CDR3 coding DNA: TGTGCCAGCAGCGACCCGACAGAGAGCTCCTACGAGCAGTACTTC.

This clone was found once. This sequence joins TRBV30 and TRBJ2-3; TRBD1 might be the D (6 bases). Germline CDR1 GTSNPN, CDR2 SVGIG (reference sequence). V was shortened by 0 bases and J by 3 bases, with 10 bases between the two germline ends. The CDR3 sequence is 14 residues long. In nucleotides, the CDR3 is TGTGCCTGGAGTGTACCCAGGGGAACAGATACGCAGTATTTT. Amino acids: CAWSVPRGTDTQYF. The entire variable domain, with the rest obtained from reference TRBV30 and TRBJ2-3, is as follows: SQTIHQWPATLVQPVGSPLSLECTVEGTSNPNLYWYRQAAGRGLQLLFYSVGIGQISSEVPQNLSASRPQDRQFILSSKKLLLSDSGFYLCAWSVPRGTDTQYFGPGTRLTVL.

This clone has only one observation. V usage is TRBV28 and J usage is TRBJ2-7, with 9 nucleotides matching TRBD1. CDR3 length: 14 residues. The trim removed 11 bases at V and 3 bases at J, leaving 11 bases unmatched. CDR1 and CDR2 from the germline V gene are MDHEN and SYDVKM. This chain's CDR3 is CASQGGTGYYEQYF. For the CDR3, the DNA is TGTGCCTCCCAGGGCGGGACAGGGTACTACGAGCAGTACTTC.

The chain employs TRBV5-1 and TRBJ2-5; TRBD1 agrees at 10 bases. This CDR3 comprises 16 residues. Germline V lookup: CDR1 SGHRS, CDR2 YFSETQ. With V trimmed by 0 bases and J by 4 bases, 6 bases remained unmatched. CDR3 coding DNA: TGCGCCAGCAGCTTGGCGGACAGGGGGAAAGGAGAGACCCAGTACTTC. Residues: CASSLADRGKGETQYF.

This clone was counted only a few times. The rearrangement joins TRBV28 to TRBJ1-5, with D maybe TRBD1 (6 bases). Germline loops: CDR1 MDHEN, CDR2 SYDVKM. Trimming cost V 2 bases and J 8 bases, with 16 bases left between them. The CDR3 sequence is 15 residues long. The chain's CDR3 is CASSLGGGGGEPQHF. The DNA for the CDR3 is TGTGCCAGCAGTTTAGGGGGCGGCGGAGGGGAGCCCCAGCATTTT.

The chain joins TRBV5-1 to TRBJ2-6; D unclear. V lost 4 bases to trimming and J lost 0 bases, with 11 bases between them. Germline CDR1 reads SGHRS; CDR2 reads YFSETQ. The CDR3 spans 16 residues. The CDR3, as DNA: TGCGCCAGCAGCAAGACTCCCAGCTCTGGGGCCAACGTCCTGACTTTC. This gives the protein CASSKTPSSGANVLTF.

The rearrangement uses TRBV9 and TRBJ2-1, with TRBD2 matching 9 bases. V was pared by 0 bases and J by 6 bases, with 7 bases of the junction left unmatched. There are 16 residues in the CDR3. Germline V gene lookup returns CDR1 SGDLS and CDR2 YYNGEE. This CDR3 reads CASSVGAGGPSNEQFF. In DNA, the CDR3 is TGTGCCAGCAGCGTAGGAGCGGGAGGCCCTAGCAATGAGCAGTTCTTC.

The genes are TRBV19 and TRBJ2-7; no firm D call. Germline CDR1 reads LNHDA; CDR2 reads SQIVND (reference sequence). V was cut by 6 bases and J by 6 bases, with 9 bases left in between. This CDR3 region has 11 residues. CDR3 coding DNA: TGTGCCAGTAGATCCTGGGGCGAGCAGTACTTC. Protein: CASRSWGEQYF. The full variable domain, its missing parts supplied by reference TRBV19 and TRBJ2-7, is DGGITQSPKYLFRKEGQNVTLSCEQNLNHDAMYWYRQDPGQGLRLIYYSQIVNDFQKGDIAEGYSVSREKKESFPLTVTSAQKNPTAFYLCASRSWGEQYFGPGTRLTVT.

This clone was observed once. V is TRBV14 and J is TRBJ2-3; no clear D. V was shortened by 4 bases and J by 2 bases, with 13 bases between the two germline ends. The V gene's germline CDR1 is SGHDN and CDR2 FVKESK. The CDR3 is 15 residues long. The CDR3 reads CASSPSVVSTDTQYF. The CDR3 DNA sequence: TGTGCCAGCAGCCCCTCTGTTGTGTCCACAGATACGCAGTATTTT.

This clone came up once. This chain connects TRBV2 to TRBJ1-5; TRBD1 is a possible D gene (6 bases). This CDR3 is built from 13 residues. Germline V CDR1 and CDR2: SNHLY, FYNNEI. The V end was cut by 7 bases, the J end by 4 bases, with 11 bases between. In DNA form, the CDR3 reads TGTGCCAGCATGGGAGGGGGGAATCAGCCCCAGCATTTT. Residues: CASMGGGNQPQHF.

CDR3 in amino acids: CASSIPSGSQFF. For the CDR3, the DNA is TGTGCCAGTAGCATCCCAAGCGGGTCGCAGTTCTTC. This chain joins TRBV19 and TRBJ2-1; weak D call: TRBD2 (6 bases). CDR3 length: 12 amino acids. Germline lookup yields CDR1 LNHDA and CDR2 SQIVND (reference sequence). V lost 6 bases and J lost 12, with 15 bases in between.

A single count supports this clone. This chain uses TRBV14 with TRBJ2-7; 9 positions match TRBD1. V was clipped by 3 bases and J by 4 bases; unmatched bases: 7. There are 15 residues in the CDR3. Germline assignment: CDR1 SGHDN and CDR2 FVKESK. CDR3 amino acids: CASSHTDRGGYEQYF. DNA for the CDR3: TGTGCCAGCAGCCATACGGACAGGGGAGGATACGAGCAGTACTTC.

This chain links TRBV9 with TRBJ1-1, with D perhaps TRBD1 (5 bases). This CDR3 has 15 residues. Germline CDR1 reads SGDLS; CDR2 reads YYNGEE. The V end was cut by 2 bases, the J end by 1 base, with 12 bases between. The CDR3 nucleotides read TGTGCCAGCAGCGTTTCGACAGAGGAGAACACTGAAGCTTTCTTT. It specifies CASSVSTEENTEAFF. The whole variable domain, remainder taken from reference TRBV9 and TRBJ1-1, is DSGVTQTPKHLITATGQRVTLRCSPRSGDLSVYWYQQSLDQGLQFLIQYYNGEERAKGNILERFSAQQFPDLHSELNLSSLELGDSALYFCASSVSTEENTEAFFGQGTRLTVV.

The rearrangement links TRBV4-3 to TRBJ1-1; possible D gene TRBD1, 5 bases. CDR3 length: 13 amino acids. V shed 3 bases and J shed 7 bases, with 12 bases lying between them. Germline V gene data show CDR1 as LGHNA and CDR2 as YSLEER. The CDR3 sequence is CASSHGGRSEAFF. Here the CDR3 DNA reads TGCGCCAGCAGCCATGGGGGTCGGAGTGAAGCTTTCTTT.

This clone occurred once. The chain couples TRBV9 to TRBJ2-3; 7 bases match TRBD2. Germline V CDR1 and CDR2: SGDLS, YYNGEE. There are 16 residues in the CDR3. Unmatched junction bases numbered 8, after V lost 0 bases and J lost 4 bases. In DNA form, the CDR3 reads TGTGCCAGCAGCGTAGGGGGGGGAGGAGCGTCAGATACGCAGTATTTT. The encoded protein is CASSVGGGGASDTQYF.